These 26 T cell receptor beta chains were sequenced from one sample in a study of PD-L1 blockade in urothelial cancer. Data came from immunoSEQ multiplex PCR; TCRdb stores just in-frame clones and leaves some out. Of 100,000 to 150,000 clones listed, more than 75% were seen once; the top ten hold about 2.4%. Described time point: peripheral blood 6 weeks after treatment start. The material was PBMCs, obtained around atezolizumab (anti-PD-L1) treatment. The source of these receptors is a man aged 50 or older with urothelial cancer.

This clone was observed a single time. V gene TRBV19 combines with J gene TRBJ2-7, with 7 nucleotides matching TRBD1. The CDR3 is made up of 17 amino acids. Germline V gene sequence: CDR1 LNHDA, CDR2 SQIVND (reference sequence). V shed 1 base and J 3 bases; nucleotides not matched to a gene: 12. CDR3 DNA: TGTGCCAGTAGTATAGCTGTGGGACAGATATCGGTCTACGAGCAGTACTTC. This translates into CASSIAVGQISVYEQYF. The whole variable domain, remainder taken from reference TRBV19 and TRBJ2-7, is DGGITQSPKYLFRKEGQNVTLSCEQNLNHDAMYWYRQDPGQGLRLIYYSQIVNDFQKGDIAEGYSVSREKKESFPLTVTSAQKNPTAFYLCASSIAVGQISVYEQYFGPGTRLTVT.

The chain combines TRBV7-2 with TRBJ1-5; D is unresolved. The germline V gene encodes CDR1 SGHTA and CDR2 FQGNSA. V lost 5 bases and J lost 0, with 11 bases in between. There are 15 residues in the CDR3. The CDR3 DNA is TGTGCCAGCAGCACGAGTTCTTATAGCAATCAGCCCCAGCATTTT. It yields the protein CASSTSSYSNQPQHF. Full variable domain (rest looked up from reference TRBV7-2 and TRBJ1-5): GAGVSQSPSNKVTEKGKDVELRCDPISGHTALYWYRQSLGQGLEFLIYFQGNSAPDKSGLPSDRFSAERTGGSVSTLTIQRTQQEDSAVYLCASSTSSYSNQPQHFGDGTRLSIL.

The chain couples TRBV2 to TRBJ2-2, with 10 bases that match TRBD1. J lost 6 bases, V lost 8 bases, and 9 bases had no gene match. Germline lookup yields CDR1 SNHLY and CDR2 FYNNEI. This CDR3 has 15 amino acids. This CDR3 is CASGMDRGTPGELFF. The CDR3 nucleotides are TGTGCCAGCGGTATGGACAGGGGGACCCCCGGGGAGCTGTTTTTT.

This clone appeared a few times. This chain connects TRBV15 to TRBJ1-4, with D perhaps matching TRBD1 (5 bases). V was clipped by 3 bases and J by 8 bases, with 13 bases between them. This CDR3 contains 14 residues. CDR1 is LNHNV and CDR2 is YYDKDF in the germline V gene (reference sequence). The DNA for the CDR3 is TGTGCCACCAGCAGTCCGGGACTCGAGGAAAAACTGTTTTTT. Protein product: CATSSPGLEEKLFF.

The gene calls are TRBV6-6 and TRBJ2-5, with 7 bases that match TRBD2. V trimming: 10 bases; J trimming: 5 bases; junction bases outside the gene matches: 7. The V gene's germline CDR1 is MNHNY and CDR2 SVGAGI (reference sequence). The CDR3 has 12 amino acids. CDR3 loop: CATGRGSETQYF. CDR3 coding DNA: TGTGCCACTGGGCGGGGGTCGGAGACCCAGTACTTC.

In this sample, this clone turned up once. This chain connects TRBV6-7 to TRBJ1-4, with TRBD1 identical over 9 bases. TRBV6-7 is flagged as an ORF with uncertain function. This CDR3 is built from 13 residues. With V trimmed by 6 bases and J by 4 bases, 0 bases remained unmatched. The CDR3: CASRTGGNEKLFF. The CDR3 DNA reads as TGTGCCAGCAGGACAGGGGGTAATGAAAAACTGTTTTTT.

V usage is TRBV6-1 and J usage is TRBJ1-2; TRBD1 aligns across 10 bases. Losses at the gene ends were 3 bases for V and 5 bases for J; bases not matched to a gene: 6. The CDR3 has 15 amino acids. Germline lookup yields CDR1 MNHNS and CDR2 SASEGT. The CDR3, as DNA: TGTGCCAGCAGTGAGGGACAGGGGATGTGGTATGGCTACACCTTC. Translating gives CASSEGQGMWYGYTF.

The V call is TRBV6-5, the J call TRBJ1-2, with 7 bases aligning to TRBD1. This CDR3 has 15 residues. The germline V gene has CDR1 MNHEY and CDR2 SVGAGI. V gave up 6 bases and J gave up 8 bases; unmatched junction bases: 15. CDR3 DNA sequence: TGTGCCAGCAGGACCGCGACAGGGCTGGAGAGGGGCTACACCTTC. It yields the protein CASRTATGLERGYTF.

This chain connects TRBV7-9 to TRBJ1-3, with 8 bases fitting TRBD1. V was pared by 1 base and J by 2 bases, with 7 bases of the junction left unmatched. CDR1 SEHNR and CDR2 FQNEAQ come from the germline V gene (reference sequence). The CDR3 consists of 17 residues. The CDR3 DNA sequence: TGTGCCAGCAGCTTAGGCAGGGGGCGAAAACCTGGAAACACCATATATTTT. Translating gives CASSLGRGRKPGNTIYF.

This clone was picked up one time. The chain couples TRBV5-4 to TRBJ2-7, with 7 bases lining up with TRBD1. J gave up 3 bases and V 2 bases, and 2 bases lay outside the gene matches. The CDR3 runs 13 residues. Looked up from germline, CDR1 is SGHNT and CDR2 is YYREEE (reference sequence). The CDR3 DNA reads as TGTGCCAGCAGCTTAGACAGGGTCTACGAGCAGTACTTC. It specifies CASSLDRVYEQYF.

This clone is a singleton in its sample. This chain links TRBV7-3 with TRBJ2-5; D is ambiguous. V was trimmed by 5 bases and J by 3 bases, leaving 10 bases between them. Germline CDR1 reads SGHTA; CDR2 reads FQGTGA. The CDR3 is 13 amino acids. CDR3 amino acids: CASSLSSKETQYF. In DNA form, the CDR3 reads TGTGCCAGCAGCCTTTCGAGTAAAGAGACCCAGTACTTC.

The rearrangement links TRBV19 to TRBJ1-2, with 8 bases lining up with TRBD1. The germline gives CDR1 LNHDA, CDR2 SQIVND (reference sequence). There are 15 residues in the CDR3. The ends lost 6 bases at V and 6 bases at J; junction bases unmatched: 12. The CDR3 DNA sequence: TGTGCCAGTAGAATGGCAGGGGGCTGGAACGATGGCTACACCTTC. This sequence encodes CASRMAGGWNDGYTF.

The genes are TRBV4-2 and TRBJ1-2; 7 nucleotides match TRBD1. In germline, CDR1 is LGHNA, CDR2 YNFKEQ. Trimming cost V 1 base and J 5 bases; bases outside gene matches: 7. The CDR3 has 15 residues. In DNA, the CDR3 is TGTGCCAGCAGCCAAGGGACAGGCTCGAATTATGGCTACACCTTC. Protein: CASSQGTGSNYGYTF.

The chain uses TRBV21-1 and TRBJ2-1; the DNA was not used to check the table's D call, TRBD2. TRBV21-1 counts as a pseudogene. This CDR3 comprises 17 residues. As DNA, the CDR3 is TGTGCCAGCAGCAAAGCAGGAGCGGGAGGGCCATACAATGAGCAGTTCTTC. As protein: CASSKAGAGGPYNEQFF.

The rearrangement uses TRBV19 and TRBJ1-5; the D gene is possibly TRBD1 (6 bases). This CDR3 comprises 15 residues. Germline V gives CDR1 LNHDA, CDR2 SQIVND (reference sequence). Trimming removed 6 bases at V and 8 bases at J, with 20 bases between. CDR3: CASSNTGHRLKPQHF. The CDR3 DNA sequence: TGTGCCAGTAGCAACACGGGACACAGGTTGAAGCCCCAGCATTTT.

CDR3 in DNA: TGTGCCAGCAGTTACAGGGACTCCCATTCACCCCTCCACTTT. Translating it yields CASSYRDSHSPLHF. The gene calls are TRBV6-6 and TRBJ1-6; TRBD1 might be the D (5 bases). Germline CDR1 MNHNY, CDR2 SVGAGI (reference sequence). V dropped 2 bases and J dropped 8 bases, with 10 bases sitting between them. The CDR3 consists of 14 residues.

The chain has TRBV10-2 and TRBJ2-3, with D uncertain. Between the trimmed V and J ends, which lost 0 bases and 9 bases, there was a span of 10 bases. The CDR3 is 13 residues long. Germline CDR1 and CDR2: WSHSY and SAAADI. The CDR3 sequence is CASSESSPATQYF. CDR3 sequence (DNA): TGCGCCAGCAGTGAGTCGTCACCAGCGACGCAGTATTTT.

This clone appeared many times. V usage is TRBV10-3 and J usage is TRBJ2-2, with 11 bases matching TRBD1. Germline CDR1 reads ENHRY; CDR2 reads SYGVKD. The CDR3 is made up of 15 amino acids. With V trimmed by 6 bases and J by 4 bases, 4 bases remained unmatched. The chain's CDR3 is CAIRTGQGGTGELFF. CDR3 in DNA: TGTGCCATCAGAACGGGACAGGGGGGCACCGGGGAGCTGTTTTTT.

This clone has more than one count but fewer than ten. This rearrangement joins TRBV19 to TRBJ1-5; TRBD1 matches at 8 bases. Germline V gene lookup returns CDR1 LNHDA and CDR2 SQIVND (reference sequence). This CDR3 spans 15 amino acids. The J segment lost 2 bases and the V segment lost 10 bases, leaving 10 bases of the junction unmatched. The CDR3 sequence is CATREDRVGNQPQHF. DNA for the CDR3: TGTGCCACCCGAGAGGACAGGGTGGGCAATCAGCCCCAGCATTTT.

This rearrangement joins TRBV29-1 to TRBJ1-2; possibly TRBD1 for D (5 bases). From germline, CDR1 is SQVTM and CDR2 ANQGSEA. V lost 4 bases, J lost 8 bases, and 14 bases lay in between. The CDR3 length is 12 residues. Here the CDR3 DNA reads TGCAGCGTTGTAGGGGATACGGCCGGCTACACCTTC. This codes for CSVVGDTAGYTF.

The chain is built from TRBV7-9 and TRBJ2-3, with 7 bases matching TRBD2. Trimming took 1 base from V and 4 from J; bases not matched to a gene: 5. Germline V gene data show CDR1 as SEHNR and CDR2 as FQNEAQ (reference sequence). The CDR3 length is 15 residues. CDR3 nucleotides: TGTGCCAGCAGCTTAGTAATACGGGGGGCAGATACGCAGTATTTT. This codes for CASSLVIRGADTQYF.

The rearrangement joins TRBV13 to TRBJ2-7, with no clear D. With 0 bases removed from V and 0 bases from J, the gap between germline ends came to 9 bases. This CDR3 spans 15 amino acids. Germline values: CDR1 PRHDT, CDR2 FYEKMQ (reference sequence). DNA of the CDR3: TGTGCCAGCAGCTTAGGAGGCTGGAGCTCCTACGAGCAGTACTTC. It translates to CASSLGGWSSYEQYF.

This sequence joins TRBV4-1 and TRBJ2-5; D is possibly TRBD2 (6 bases). The ends were cut back, 1 base at V and 7 bases at J, with 16 bases in the middle. This CDR3 spans 15 amino acids. Germline values: CDR1 MGHRA, CDR2 YSYEKL. CDR3 sequence: CASSQGGAGWGTQYF. In DNA, the CDR3 is TGCGCCAGCAGCCAAGGAGGAGCGGGTTGGGGGACCCAGTACTTC.

The chain combines TRBV28 with TRBJ1-5, with TRBD1 matching 7 bases. Trimming at V came to 6 bases and at J to 5 bases, leaving 7 bases not matched to a gene. The germline V gene encodes CDR1 MDHEN and CDR2 SYDVKM. This CDR3 contains 14 residues. CDR3 residues: CASSPTGWDQPQHF. CDR3 in DNA: TGTGCCAGCAGCCCGACAGGGTGGGATCAGCCCCAGCATTTT.

V gene TRBV7-2 combines with J gene TRBJ1-4; D gene ambiguous. The CDR3 is 14 residues long. The V gene's germline CDR1 is SGHTA and CDR2 FQGNSA. The ends were cut back, 2 bases at V and 0 bases at J, with 4 bases in the middle. CDR3 sequence reads: CASSLQTTNEKLFF. In nucleotides, the CDR3 is TGTGCCAGCAGCTTACAGACAACTAATGAAAAACTGTTTTTT.

Only one count was recorded for this clone. The rearrangement links TRBV15 to TRBJ1-1; D gene uncertain. Between the trimmed V and J ends, which lost 7 bases and 1 base, there was a span of 13 bases. The CDR3 spans 14 residues. Germline V gives CDR1 LNHNV, CDR2 YYDKDF (reference sequence). Here the CDR3 reads CATTRYGQNTEAFF. The CDR3 DNA is TGTGCCACCACGCGTTATGGGCAGAACACTGAAGCTTTCTTT.